The entry that follows covers one T cell receptor beta chain sequence. Each CDR3 protein gets one entry after TCRdb re-called the RACE reads with MiXCR. The table lists around 110,000 distinct CDR3 sequences, 12% of them singletons. Indicated time point: patch test 1, 2 weeks after DPC sensitization. Treatment defined: therapeutic diphenylcyclopropenone sensitization with weekly scalp DPC. This sample was included in a study of human T cells and chemical hapten exposure. This CDR3 region has 16 residues. From germline, CDR1 is WSHSY and CDR2 SAAADI. The V segment lost 10 bases and the J segment 0 bases; nucleotides outside the gene matches: 15.

J is TRBJ2-7 and V is TRBV10-2; 7 nucleotides agree with TRBD2. This TCR was recovered from a woman between 45 and 65 years old with alopecia areata. Some clones in this sample may be carry-over from other donors' samples. The sequenced sample was whole blood, obtained in connection with sensitization to the hapten diphenylcyclopropenone (DPC). The CDR3 reads CATHPSSSGNSYEQYF. The DNA for the CDR3 is TGCGCCACCCACCCCTCTTCTAGCGGCAACTCCTACGAGCAGTACTTC.